The rows below give T cell receptor beta chains drawn from one sample of a study of T cells in Graves' hyperthyroidism and ophthalmopathy. TCRdb re-called the multiplex PCR reads through MiXCR, storing one row per CDR3 protein. The repertoire has about 360,000 distinct CDR3 sequences, roughly 13% of them found once; the top ten carry around 9.2%. Sequenced material: blood. All receptors come from a woman in her late teens or twenties with Graves' hyperthyroidism. CDR3s include the opening cysteine and the closing phenylalanine or tryptophan. The order of the fields is V gene, J gene, D gene, clone size, CDR3 protein, CDR3 DNA. The D gene is left open where the match is weak. Size values are once, few and many counts, or a class for expanded clones, and some rows have none.

TRBV10-3,TRBJ2-3,-,few,CATRQESTDTQYF,TGTGCCACTCGACAGGAGAGCACAGATACGCAGTATTTT
TRBV4-1,TRBJ1-4,-,few,CASSQYGFTAKLFF,TGCGCCAGCAGCCAATACGGTTTTACGGCGAAACTGTTTTTT
TRBV7-9,TRBJ1-1,TRBD1,many,CASILKGAEVTEAFF,TGTGCCAGCATATTAAAGGGGGCCGAAGTCACTGAAGCTTTCTTT
TRBV20-1,TRBJ1-2,TRBD1,many,CSASVGQKGYTF,TGCAGTGCTAGTGTGGGACAGAAAGGCTACACCTTC
TRBV19,TRBJ2-7,-,few,CATTGTYYEQYF,TGTGCCACCACCGGGACATACTACGAGCAGTACTTC
TRBV5-4,TRBJ1-2,-,many,CASSLDREGYTF,TGTGCCAGCAGCTTGGATCGGGAGGGCTACACCTTC
TRBV9,TRBJ1-1,TRBD1,-,CASSVEGTGGAEAFF,TGTGCCAGCAGCGTAGAGGGGACAGGAGGGGCTGAAGCTTTCTTT
TRBV20-1,TRBJ1-5,-,many,CSAHTGIVLQPQHF,TGCAGTGCTCATACGGGGATTGTCCTTCAGCCCCAGCATTTT
TRBV20-1,TRBJ2-3,-,many,CSARPAFLGTDTQYF,TGCAGTGCTAGGCCAGCGTTTCTAGGCACAGATACGCAGTATTTT
TRBV20-1,TRBJ2-7,-,few,CSATLWAGSYEQYF,TGCAGTGCTACCCTTTGGGCGGGCTCCTACGAGCAGTACTTC
TRBV12-3/TRBV12-4,TRBJ1-5,TRBD1,-,CASSGRDRANQPQHF,TGTGCCAGCAGTGGCCGGGACAGGGCTAATCAGCCCCAGCATTTT
TRBV24-1,TRBJ2-2,TRBD1,-,CATGQGDTGELFF,TGTGCGACGGGACAGGGAGACACCGGGGAGCTGTTTTTT
TRBV2,TRBJ1-2,-,many,CASTDWGQTYGYTF,TGTGCCAGCACTGACTGGGGTCAAACCTATGGCTACACCTTC
TRBV3-1,TRBJ1-2,-,many,CASSHLPGTSTGGYTF,TGTGCCAGCAGCCATCTCCCGGGAACCTCAACGGGAGGCTACACCTTC
TRBV6-2/TRBV6-3,TRBJ1-2,-,many,CASSQSTALYGYTF,TGTGCCAGCAGTCAGTCGACAGCGCTCTATGGCTACACCTTC
TRBV28,TRBJ2-1,TRBD1,many,CASSLKVTGVNEQFF,TGTGCCAGCAGTTTAAAGGTGACAGGGGTAAATGAGCAGTTCTTC
TRBV7-8,TRBJ2-7,-,many,CASSSRTAEQYF,TGTGCCAGCAGCTCGAGGACTGCCGAGCAGTACTTC
TRBV12-3/TRBV12-4,TRBJ2-1,TRBD2,many,CATTPGTSGGGNSYNEQFF,TGTGCCACCACACCAGGGACTAGCGGGGGGGGAAACTCCTACAATGAGCAGTTCTTC
TRBV6-5,TRBJ1-2,-,-,CAGSYPTIGYTF,TGTGCCGGCAGTTACCCTACCATTGGCTACACCTTC
TRBV5-5,TRBJ2-2,-,few,CASSPPFGLLSAGELFF,TGTGCCAGCAGCCCCCCCTTCGGGCTATTGAGTGCCGGGGAGCTGTTTTTT
TRBV12-3/TRBV12-4,TRBJ1-4,-,many,CASSSSTGMGEKLFF,TGTGCCAGCAGTTCGTCCACAGGGATGGGGGAAAAACTGTTTTTT
TRBV7-3,TRBJ2-7,TRBD1,-,CASSSGGAGEQYF,TGTGCCAGCAGCTCAGGGGGCGCGGGGGAGCAGTACTTC
TRBV10-3,TRBJ2-1,TRBD1,many,CAISEQGQGPGEQFF,TGTGCCATCAGTGAGCAAGGACAGGGGCCGGGGGAGCAGTTCTTC
TRBV5-5,TRBJ1-5,-,many,CASSPGSVFHNQPQHF,TGTGCCAGCAGCCCCGGATCAGTCTTCCACAATCAGCCCCAGCATTTT
TRBV7-8,TRBJ1-2,TRBD1,many,CASSLPGTGYGYTF,TGTGCCAGCAGCTTACCCGGGACAGGGTATGGCTACACCTTC
TRBV7-3,TRBJ2-7,TRBD1,few,CASSSRDRALIFYEQYF,TGTGCCAGCAGCTCACGGGACAGGGCCCTTATTTTCTACGAGCAGTACTTC
TRBV7-3,TRBJ2-3,-,-,CASSLLRAETHTDTQYF,TGTGCCAGCAGCTTACTCAGGGCCGAGACGCACACAGATACGCAGTATTTT
TRBV27,TRBJ2-7,-,many,CASSERTELKQYF,TGTGCCAGCTCAGAACGGACAGAGTTGAAGCAGTACTTC